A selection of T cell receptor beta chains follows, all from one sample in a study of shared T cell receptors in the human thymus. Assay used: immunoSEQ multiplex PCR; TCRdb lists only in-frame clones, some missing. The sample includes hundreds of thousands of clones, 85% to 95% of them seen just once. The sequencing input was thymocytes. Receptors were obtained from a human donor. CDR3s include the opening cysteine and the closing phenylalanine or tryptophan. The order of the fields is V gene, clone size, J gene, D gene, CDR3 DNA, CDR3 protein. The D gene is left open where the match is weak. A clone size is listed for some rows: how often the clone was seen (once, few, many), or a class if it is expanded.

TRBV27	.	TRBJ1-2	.	TGTGCCAGCAGTTTTAACCGACAGGAAAGTATTGGCTACACCTTC	CASSFNRQESIGYTF
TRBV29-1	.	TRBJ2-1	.	TGCAGCGTTGAAGGGGCACAGGGCTACAATGAGCAGTTCTTC	CSVEGAQGYNEQFF
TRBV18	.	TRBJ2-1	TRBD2	TGTGCCAGCTCACCAAGGCAGCGGGAGGGGAATGAGCAGTTCTTC	CASSPRQREGNEQFF
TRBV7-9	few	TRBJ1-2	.	TGTGCCAGCAGCTTCGGACAGCTCTATGGCTACACCTTC	CASSFGQLYGYTF
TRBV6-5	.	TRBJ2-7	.	TGTGCCAGCAGTTCCCGCAAAGGTTTCTACGAGCAGTACTTC	CASSSRKGFYEQYF
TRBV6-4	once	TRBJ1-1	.	TGTGCCAGCAGTGACTCGGAGGGGAACACTGAAGCTTTCTTT	CASSDSEGNTEAFF
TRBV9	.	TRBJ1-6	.	TGTGCCAGCAGCGTCAGGGGAAATTCACCCCTCCACTTT	CASSVRGNSPLHF
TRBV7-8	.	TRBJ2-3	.	TGTGCCAGCAGCCAGGGGCAAAGAGAGGGGGGACCTAACACAGATACGCAGTATTTT	CASSQGQREGGPNTDTQYF
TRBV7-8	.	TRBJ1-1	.	TGTGCCAGCAGCGCCCGGGACTACCGGATCCGGCCCACTGAAGCTTTCTTT	CASSARDYRIRPTEAFF
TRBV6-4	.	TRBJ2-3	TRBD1	TGTGCCAGCAGTCCTCGGACAGGGAAGGATACAGATACGCAGTATTTT	CASSPRTGKDTDTQYF
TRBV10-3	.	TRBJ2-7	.	TGTGCCATCAGTGAGTCGGACAGAGCCTACGAGCAGTACTTC	CAISESDRAYEQYF
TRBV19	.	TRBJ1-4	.	TGTGCCAGTAGTATCCCAGGGTCCCCTAATGAAAAACTGTTTTTT	CASSIPGSPNEKLFF
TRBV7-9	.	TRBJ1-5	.	TGTGCCAGCAGCTTAAAGGGGTCCAATCAGCCCCAGCATTTT	CASSLKGSNQPQHF
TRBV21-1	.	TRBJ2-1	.	TGTGCCAGCAGCCTAAATCCGAGGTGGCTCTACAATGAGCAGTTCTTC	CASSLNPRWLYNEQFF
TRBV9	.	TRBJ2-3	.	TGTGCCAGCAGCGCCGGAGGACCTCCCCCAGATACGCAGTATTTT	CASSAGGPPPDTQYF
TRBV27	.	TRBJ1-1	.	TGTGCCAGCAGATTTGACAGGCCCCACACTGAAGCTTTCTTT	CASRFDRPHTEAFF
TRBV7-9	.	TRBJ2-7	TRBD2	TGTGCCAGCAGCCCAGGGCGCCCTAGCGGGAGATCGTACGAGCAGTACTTC	CASSPGRPSGRSYEQYF
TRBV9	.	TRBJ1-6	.	TGTGCCAGCAGCGTCGAGGGGAGCCTGTTCTCACCCCTCCACTTT	CASSVEGSLFSPLHF
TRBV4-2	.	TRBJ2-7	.	TGTGCCAGCAGCCAAGGTCAAGGGGTCAGCTCCTACGAGCAGTACTTC	CASSQGQGVSSYEQYF
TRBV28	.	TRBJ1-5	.	TGTGCCAGCAGTTTATCAGGCAATCAGCCCCAGCATTTT	CASSLSGNQPQHF
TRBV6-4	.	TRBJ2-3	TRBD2	TGTGCCAGCAGTGACTCAAAGCGGGAGGGTGATACGCAGTATTTT	CASSDSKREGDTQYF
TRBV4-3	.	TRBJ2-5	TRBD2	TGCGCCAGCAGCCCAATAGCGGGACGATTACAAGAGACCCAGTACTTC	CASSPIAGRLQETQYF
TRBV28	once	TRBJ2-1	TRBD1	TGTGCCAGCAGTTGTGCGTACCGGGACAGGGAATACAATGAGCAGTTCTTC	CASSCAYRDREYNEQFF
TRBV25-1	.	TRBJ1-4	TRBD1	TGTGCCAGCAGTGAGAGGACAGGATCCAATGAAAAACTGTTTTTT	CASSERTGSNEKLFF
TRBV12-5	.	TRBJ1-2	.	TGTGCTAGTGGTTTGGTCTCCGGGACATTAGGCTATGGCTACACCTTC	CASGLVSGTLGYGYTF
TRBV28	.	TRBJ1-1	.	TGTGCCAGCAGTTTAACAGGGACAACTGAAGCTTTCTTT	CASSLTGTTEAFF
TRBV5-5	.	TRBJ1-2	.	TGTGCCAGCAGCTTGGCGGGGGTTGACTATGGCTACACCTTC	CASSLAGVDYGYTF
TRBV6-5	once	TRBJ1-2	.	TGTGCCAGCAGTTATGGCCCTAACTATGGCTACACCTTC	CASSYGPNYGYTF
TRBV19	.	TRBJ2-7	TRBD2	TGTGCCAGTAGTACACCCGGGACTAGCGGGAGGGCCGACGAGCAGTACTTC	CASSTPGTSGRADEQYF
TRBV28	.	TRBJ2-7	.	TGTGCCAGCAGTTTTGGGACACTTCCCCTCGGCGAGCAGTACTTC	CASSFGTLPLGEQYF
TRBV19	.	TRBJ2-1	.	TGTGCCAGTAGTACTAGCTCTAGGGGGTACAATGAGCAGTTCTTC	CASSTSSRGYNEQFF
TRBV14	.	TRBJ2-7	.	TGTGCCAGCAGCCAAGATCATGGGAGAGATTTATCCTACGAGCAGTACTTC	CASSQDHGRDLSYEQYF
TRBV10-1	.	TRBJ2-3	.	TGCGCCAGCAGTGAAATCTTGGGGACAGATACGCAGTATTTT	CASSEILGTDTQYF
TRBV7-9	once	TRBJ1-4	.	TGTGCCAGCATGGGTGAAAAACTGTTTTTT	CASMGEKLFF
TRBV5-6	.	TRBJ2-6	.	TGTGCCAGCAGCTTGACCCAGGGCCCCTCTGGGGCCAACGTCCTGACTTTC	CASSLTQGPSGANVLTF
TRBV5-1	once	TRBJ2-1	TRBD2	TGCGCCAGCAGCCCCCCCGGGACTAGCGGTCAAGACAATGAGCAGTTCTTC	CASSPPGTSGQDNEQFF
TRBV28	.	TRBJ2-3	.	TGTGCCAGCAGTTTAGGGACGTTCGGACGAGGCACAGATACGCAGTATTTT	CASSLGTFGRGTDTQYF
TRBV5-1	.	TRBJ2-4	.	TGCGCCAGCAGCGAGTTGGGCGGATTAGCCAAAAACATTCAGTACTTC	CASSELGGLAKNIQYF
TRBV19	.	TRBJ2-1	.	TGTGCCAGTAGTCTTCGGTGGATCGGTGAGCAGTTCTTC	CASSLRWIGEQFF
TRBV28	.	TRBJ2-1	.	TGTGCCAGCAACAGGAGGCCCAGGGGAAGAAAAGAGCAGTTCTTC	CASNRRPRGRKEQFF
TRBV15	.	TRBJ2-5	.	TGTGCCACCAGCAGAGCAGGACAGAGCTTCCAAGAGACCCAGTACTTC	CATSRAGQSFQETQYF
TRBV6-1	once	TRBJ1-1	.	TGTGCCAGCAGTGAAGATAGGGAAAACACTGAAGCTTTCTTT	CASSEDRENTEAFF
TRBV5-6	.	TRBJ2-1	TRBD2	TGTGCCAGCAGCTTGGCGGCGGGAGGTGAGCAGTTCTTC	CASSLAAGGEQFF
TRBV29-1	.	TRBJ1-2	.	TGCAGCGTTGAAAGGTACGACTATGGCTACACCTTC	CSVERYDYGYTF
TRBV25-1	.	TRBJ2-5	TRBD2	TGTGCCAGCAGTGATAAAAGGACTAGCGGGAGTAGGGAGACCCAGTACTTC	CASSDKRTSGSRETQYF
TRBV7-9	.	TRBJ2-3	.	TGTGCCAGCAGCTTAATGGAGTTTTCGAAAGATACGCAGTATTTT	CASSLMEFSKDTQYF